Each of the 2 T cell receptor beta chains below was sequenced from the same sample in a study of technical replicates of blood from a few donors. Clones were sequenced by immunoSEQ multiplex PCR, and TCRdb holds only the in-frame ones, with some missing. The table shows approximately 85,000 clones, with about 90% occurring only once. The sample taken for sequencing was T cells isolated from PBMCs. All receptors come from a human donor in good health.

The chain recombines TRBV13 with TRBJ2-2; perhaps TRBD2 as D (7 bases). CDR1 PRHDT and CDR2 FYEKMQ come from the germline V gene (reference sequence). The CDR3 sequence is 15 residues long. Deletions cut 7 bases from V and 4 bases from J, with 16 bases between. The CDR3 spells CASMRRGRSTGELFF. CDR3 bases: TGTGCCAGCATGCGGCGGGGGCGGTCCACCGGGGAGCTGTTTTTT.

The V call is TRBV27, the J call TRBJ2-7; tentative D call: TRBD1 (5 bases). This CDR3 comprises 12 residues. V was shortened by 2 bases and J by 7 bases, with 9 bases between the two germline ends. Germline V CDR1 and CDR2: MNHEY, SMNVEV (reference sequence). The CDR3 DNA follows: TGTGCCAGCAGTTTACAGGGTTCGGAGCAGTACTTC. This sequence encodes CASSLQGSEQYF.